The 6 T cell receptor beta chains presented below share a single source sample, sequenced in a study of sequential checkpoint blockade in melanoma. TCRdb's copy holds only in-frame clones and misses some; the assay was immunoSEQ multiplex PCR. The top ten hold approximately 10% of the sample, which has approximately 10,000 clones, nearly 80% seen once. Treatment specified: randomized to nivolumab then ipilimumab (arm A) or the reverse (arm B). This sample comprised CD8+ T cells sorted from blood (inferred from file names), obtained from a patient given nivolumab and ipilimumab in sequence. The receptors here all came from a human donor with melanoma.

J is TRBJ2-1 and V is TRBV4-2; 7 bases align to TRBD2. J was trimmed by 4 bases and V by 6 bases; bases with no gene match: 12. The CDR3 runs 16 residues. Germline CDR1 and CDR2: LGHNA and YNFKEQ. CDR3 nucleotide sequence: TGTGCCAGCAGACCCTCTAGGGCTAGCGGATACAATGAGCAGTTCTTC. Residues: CASRPSRASGYNEQFF.

The genes are TRBV5-6 and TRBJ1-6; no clear D gene. CDR1 is SGHDT and CDR2 is YYEEEE in the germline V gene. The CDR3 extends over 14 amino acids. V dropped 4 bases and J dropped 7 bases, with 12 bases sitting between them. CDR3 DNA: TGTGCCAGCAGCCCCATGTTTGAGAATTCACCCCTCCACTTT. Translation gives CASSPMFENSPLHF.

The chain has TRBV19 and TRBJ2-1; 11 bases align to TRBD2. The CDR3 sequence is 18 residues long. After removal of 3 bases from V and 4 bases from J, the junction contained 11 bases not matched to a gene. Germline V CDR1 and CDR2: LNHDA, SQIVND (reference sequence). CDR3 in DNA: TGTGCCAGTAGTATGAGTAGTAGCGGGAGGGCCTTTTACAATGAGCAGTTCTTC. This encodes CASSMSSSGRAFYNEQFF. The variable domain in full, completed from reference TRBV19 and TRBJ2-1, reads DGGITQSPKYLFRKEGQNVTLSCEQNLNHDAMYWYRQDPGQGLRLIYYSQIVNDFQKGDIAEGYSVSREKKESFPLTVTSAQKNPTAFYLCASSMSSSGRAFYNEQFFGPGTRLTVL.

This chain uses TRBV2 with TRBJ1-3, with 8 bases identical to TRBD1. Germline-derived CDR1 and CDR2 are SNHLY and FYNNEI. CDR3 length: 15 amino acids. Germline trimming cut 5 bases from V and 2 bases from J; bases unmatched to any gene: 5. The CDR3 spells CASSQGASTGNTIYF. The CDR3 nucleotides read TGTGCCAGCAGTCAGGGGGCGAGCACTGGAAACACCATATATTTT.

This chain's CDR3 is CASTGGVTDTQYF. CDR3 DNA sequence: TGTGCCAGCACAGGAGGGGTCACAGATACGCAGTATTTT. The chain carries TRBV27 and TRBJ2-3; possible D gene TRBD2, 6 bases. The CDR3 covers 13 residues. Germline V gene sequence: CDR1 MNHEY, CDR2 SMNVEV (reference sequence). V shed 7 bases and J shed 2 bases, with 10 bases lying between them.

The CDR3 reads CASSAYRGHGETQYF. The DNA for the CDR3 is TGTGCCAGCAGCGCATACAGGGGGCACGGGGAGACCCAGTACTTC. The chain employs TRBV9 and TRBJ2-5; 9 nucleotides agree with TRBD1. V shed 3 bases, J shed 5 bases, and the junction held 8 bases outside the gene matches. The CDR3 consists of 15 residues. Per germline, CDR1 SGDLS and CDR2 YYNGEE. Full variable domain (remainder filled in from reference TRBV9 and TRBJ2-5): DSGVTQTPKHLITATGQRVTLRCSPRSGDLSVYWYQQSLDQGLQFLIQYYNGEERAKGNILERFSAQQFPDLHSELNLSSLELGDSALYFCASSAYRGHGETQYFGPGTRLLVL.